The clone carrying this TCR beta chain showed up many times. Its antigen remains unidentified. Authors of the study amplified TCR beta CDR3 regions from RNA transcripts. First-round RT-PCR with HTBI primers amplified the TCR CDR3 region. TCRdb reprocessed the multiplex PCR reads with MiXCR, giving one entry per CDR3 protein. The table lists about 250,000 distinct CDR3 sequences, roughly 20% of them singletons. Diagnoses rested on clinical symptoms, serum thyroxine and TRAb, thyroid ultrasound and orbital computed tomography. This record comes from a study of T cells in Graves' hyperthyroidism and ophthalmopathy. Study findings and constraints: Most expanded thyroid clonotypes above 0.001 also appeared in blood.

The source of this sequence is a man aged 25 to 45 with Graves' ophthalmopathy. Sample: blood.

CDR3 amino acids: CASSLQTSYEQYF. Written as DNA, the CDR3 is TGTGCCAGCAGTCTCCAGACTAGCTACGAGCAGTACTTC. The J gene is TRBJ2-7, the V gene TRBV12-3 or TRBV12-4; weak D call: TRBD2 (6 bases). CDR3 length: 13 amino acids. The V and J ends lost 5 bases and 3 bases respectively, with 11 bases between them.